A single sample gave rise to the 15 T cell receptor beta chains below, sequenced in a study of T cells in Graves' hyperthyroidism and ophthalmopathy. RNA transcripts provided the source from which TCR beta CDR3 regions were amplified. Carried out on the TCR CDR3, a first-round RT-PCR used the HTBI primer set. TCRdb itself ran the multiplex PCR reads through MiXCR, one entry per CDR3 protein. The sample has some 800,000 distinct CDR3 sequences; 38% are singletons. The sequenced sample consisted of blood. These TCRs come from a man aged 18-30 years with Graves' hyperthyroidism.

The chain links TRBV7-2 to TRBJ1-2; perhaps TRBD1 as D (6 bases). CDR1 and CDR2 (germline): SGHTA, FQGNSA. The CDR3 runs to 16 residues. V lost 2 bases, J lost 3 bases, and 16 bases lay in between. CDR3 sequence: CASSLRATGGYYGYTF. Written as DNA, the CDR3 is TGTGCCAGCAGCTTACGGGCGACCGGGGGCTACTATGGCTACACCTTC.

This clonotype was seen a handful of times. CDR3 region: CASSLTTTESYEQYF. The CDR3 DNA follows: TGTGCCAGCAGCTTAACCACGACAGAATCCTACGAGCAGTACTTC. The V gene is TRBV11-2, the J gene TRBJ2-7, with D possibly matching TRBD1 (5 bases). The CDR3 is made up of 15 amino acids. The germline CDR1 and CDR2 sequences are SGHAT and FQNNGV. V was shortened by 2 bases and J by 1 base, with 12 bases between the two germline ends.

This chain uses TRBV7-2 with TRBJ2-7, with D uncertain. CDR3 length equals 13 residues. Germline V gene lookup returns CDR1 SGHTA and CDR2 FQGNSA. The germline V and J ends were trimmed by 5 bases and 3 bases, with 11 bases remaining between them. In DNA, the CDR3 is TGTGCCAGCAGCCCGAGTACTTTCTACGAGCAGTACTTC. Protein: CASSPSTFYEQYF.

The chain joins TRBV10-3 to TRBJ1-4; 8 bases fit TRBD1. V was clipped by 10 bases and J by 0 bases; unmatched bases: 4. CDR1 is ENHRY and CDR2 is SYGVKD in the germline V gene. The CDR3 is made up of 14 amino acids. Written as DNA, the CDR3 is TGTGCCACCGGGACAGGATCAACTAATGAAAAACTGTTTTTT. Its protein is CATGTGSTNEKLFF.

This clonotype was detected ten times or more. V usage is TRBV10-2 and J usage is TRBJ2-7; D remains unclear. V was clipped by 2 bases and J by 6 bases, with 8 bases between them. Looked up from germline, CDR1 is WSHSY and CDR2 is SAAADI. The CDR3 runs 12 residues. For the CDR3, the DNA is TGCGCCAGCAGTGAGCCCCCGGGCGAGCAGTACTTC. It is translated as CASSEPPGEQYF.

This clonotype was seen ten or more times. The V and J genes are TRBV29-1 and TRBJ2-6, with D maybe TRBD1 (5 bases). With 5 bases removed from V and 4 bases from J, the gap between germline ends came to 15 bases. Germline loops: CDR1 SQVTM, CDR2 ANQGSEA. This CDR3 has 15 amino acids. CDR3: CSVHSGQAGANVLTF. DNA for the CDR3: TGCAGCGTTCACTCAGGGCAAGCCGGGGCCAACGTCCTGACTTTC.

This clonotype was counted many times. The rearrangement links TRBV7-2 to TRBJ2-7; D remains unclear. The CDR3 has 12 residues. From germline, CDR1 is SGHTA and CDR2 FQGNSA. Trimming cost V 0 bases and J 3 bases, with 3 bases left between them. The CDR3 nucleotides read TGTGCCAGCAGCTTAGCTAACTACGAGCAGTACTTC. Residues: CASSLANYEQYF.

There are a few counts of this clonotype. V usage is TRBV9 and J usage is TRBJ2-2; D is ambiguous. The V gene's germline CDR1 is SGDLS and CDR2 YYNGEE. Trimming took off 0 bases at V and 7 bases at J, with 7 bases between the two ends. The length of the CDR3 is 13 residues. The CDR3 sequence is CASSVELGGELFF. The CDR3 DNA is TGTGCCAGCAGCGTAGAATTGGGCGGGGAGCTGTTTTTT.

CDR3: CASSLTGQGWGQETQYF. CDR3 DNA sequence: TGTGCCAGCAGCTTAACGGGACAGGGGTGGGGCCAAGAGACCCAGTACTTC. The chain combines TRBV7-6 with TRBJ2-5, with TRBD1 identical over 10 bases. The V gene end was trimmed by 2 bases and the J gene end by 1 base; junction bases not matched to a gene: 7. CDR1 is SGHVS and CDR2 is FNYEAQ in the germline V gene. CDR3 length: 17 amino acids.

This clonotype was recorded a few times. The V call is TRBV25-1, the J call TRBJ2-3; TRBD2 is a possible D gene (6 bases). From germline, CDR1 is MGHDK and CDR2 SYGVNS. This CDR3 spans 16 amino acids. Trimming stripped 1 base from V and 0 bases from J, with 11 bases between. The CDR3 region has the DNA TGTGCCAGCAGTGAATGGGGCGGGGCCAGCACAGATACGCAGTATTTT. Translated, it gives CASSEWGGASTDTQYF.

The rearrangement links TRBV4-1 to TRBJ1-1, with TRBD1 as a possible D gene (6 bases). CDR1 is MGHRA and CDR2 is YSYEKL in the germline V gene. Trimming stripped 2 bases from V and 1 base from J, with 8 bases between. This CDR3 comprises 14 residues. This CDR3 reads CASSQTTGNTEAFF. For the CDR3, the DNA is TGCGCCAGCAGCCAAACGACAGGGAACACTGAAGCTTTCTTT.

This clonotype was counted many times. The chain employs TRBV29-1 and TRBJ2-7; unclear D gene. V lost 1 base, J lost 3 bases, and 7 bases lay in between. The CDR3 has 12 amino acids. CDR1 and CDR2 from the germline V gene are SQVTM and ANQGSEA. The CDR3 region is CSVEVGVYEQYF. The CDR3 bases are TGCAGCGTTGAAGTTGGCGTCTACGAGCAGTACTTC.

J is TRBJ1-3 and V is TRBV15, with TRBD1 matching over 7 bases. With V trimmed by 5 bases and J by 3 bases, 10 bases remained unmatched. The germline gives CDR1 LNHNV, CDR2 YYDKDF (reference sequence). The CDR3 sequence is 16 residues long. The CDR3 DNA is TGTGCCACCAGCGGTACAGGGGCAGGGAATGGAAACACCATATATTTT. The encoded protein is CATSGTGAGNGNTIYF. Full variable domain (rest looked up from reference TRBV15 and TRBJ1-3): DAMVIQNPRYQVTQFGKPVTLSCSQTLNHNVMYWYQQKSSQAPKLLFHYYDKDFNNEADTPDNFQSRRPNTSFCFLDIRSPGLGDTAMYLCATSGTGAGNGNTIYFGEGSWLTVV.

This chain connects TRBV11-2 to TRBJ2-3; 9 nucleotides agree with TRBD2. The CDR3 consists of 16 residues. Losses at the gene ends were 6 bases for V and 3 bases for J; bases not matched to a gene: 10. Germline-derived CDR1 and CDR2 are SGHAT and FQNNGV. The DNA for the CDR3 is TGTGCCAGCAGTTACAAAAGACTAGCGGATACAGATACGCAGTATTTT. This translates into CASSYKRLADTDTQYF.

Worth noting for this clonotype: A much larger clonotype is one base distant, so this may be a read error. V gene TRBV29-1 combines with J gene TRBJ2-7, with TRBD1 matching 9 bases. Germline V lookup: CDR1 SQVTM, CDR2 ANQGSEA. The CDR3 consists of 12 residues. CDR3 bases: TGCGGCGTTGTGGACAGGGGCTACGAGCAGTACTTC. Its translation: CGVVDRGYEQYF.